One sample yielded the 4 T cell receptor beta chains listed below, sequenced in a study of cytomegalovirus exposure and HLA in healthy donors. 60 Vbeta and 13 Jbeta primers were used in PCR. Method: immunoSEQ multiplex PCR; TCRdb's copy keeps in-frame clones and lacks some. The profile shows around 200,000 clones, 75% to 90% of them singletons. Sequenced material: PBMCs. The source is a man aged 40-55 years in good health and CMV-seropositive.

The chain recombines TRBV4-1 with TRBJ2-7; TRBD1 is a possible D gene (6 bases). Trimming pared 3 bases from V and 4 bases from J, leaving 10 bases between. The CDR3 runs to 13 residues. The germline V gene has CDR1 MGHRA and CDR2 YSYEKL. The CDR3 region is CASSHDTGYEQYF. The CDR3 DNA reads TGCGCCAGCAGCCATGATACAGGGTACGAGCAGTACTTC.

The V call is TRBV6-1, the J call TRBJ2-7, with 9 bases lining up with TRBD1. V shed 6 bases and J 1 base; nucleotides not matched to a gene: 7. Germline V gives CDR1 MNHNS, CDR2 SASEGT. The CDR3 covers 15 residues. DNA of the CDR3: TGTGCCAGCAGGAAATCCGGACAGGGGTCCTACGAGCAGTACTTC. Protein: CASRKSGQGSYEQYF.

CDR3 region: CASSVASGRSTDTQYF. The DNA of the CDR3 is TGTGCCAGCAGCGTAGCTAGCGGGCGGAGCACAGATACGCAGTATTTT. This chain links TRBV9 with TRBJ2-3; the match to TRBD2 covers 8 bases. CDR3 length equals 16 residues. V shed 0 bases and J 0 bases; nucleotides not matched to a gene: 3. Germline CDR1 is SGDLS and CDR2 is YYNGEE.

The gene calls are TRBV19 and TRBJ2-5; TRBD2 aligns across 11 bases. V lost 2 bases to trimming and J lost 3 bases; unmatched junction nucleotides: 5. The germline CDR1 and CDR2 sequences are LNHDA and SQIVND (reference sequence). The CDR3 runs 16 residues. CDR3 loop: CASSIRPLAGEETQYF. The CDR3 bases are TGTGCCAGTAGTATAAGGCCACTAGCGGGGGAAGAGACCCAGTACTTC.